This is a list of T cell receptor beta chains from one sample in a study of blood T cell repertoires in COVID-19. Measured with immunoSEQ multiplex PCR; TCRdb has only the in-frame clones, and not every one. The table includes about 100,000 clones, approximately 91% detected once. Sample: peripheral blood. Receptors were obtained from an elderly woman with acute or convalescent COVID-19. CDR3s include the opening cysteine and the closing phenylalanine or tryptophan. A D gene is named only where the DNA matches it firmly. Clone sizes are given selectively: once, few, many, or a class where the clone is expanded.

>TRBV27|TRBD2|.|TRBJ2-7
CASSSTGTSIVQYF
TGTGCCAGCAGTTCCACCGGGACTAGCATAGTGCAGTACTTC
>TRBV4-3|.|.|TRBJ1-2
CASSQIQGAGGYTF
TGCGCCAGCAGCCAGATACAGGGAGCCGGTGGCTACACCTTC
>TRBV4-3|TRBD1|.|TRBJ2-2
CASSQVGQGVTGELFF
TGCGCCAGCAGCCAAGTGGGACAGGGAGTAACCGGGGAGCTGTTTTTT
>TRBV6-2/TRBV6-3|.|.|TRBJ1-5
CASSSYHTISGAISNQPQHF
TGTGCCAGCAGTTCATACCACACAATCTCAGGGGCCATTAGCAATCAGCCCCAGCATTTT
>TRBV7-2|.|.|TRBJ1-1
CASSRIRGNTEAFF
TGTGCCAGCAGCCGCATAAGGGGGAACACTGAAGCTTTCTTT
>TRBV19|.|.|TRBJ2-1
CASSPRQVSYNEQFF
TGTGCCAGTAGTCCTAGACAGGTGTCCTACAATGAGCAGTTCTTC
>TRBV6-2/TRBV6-3|.|.|TRBJ2-1
CASSYLRESNEQFF
TGTGCCAGCAGTTACTTGCGGGAAAGCAATGAGCAGTTCTTC
>TRBV28|.|.|TRBJ1-5
CASSPDGQRGQHF
TGTGCCAGCAGTCCCGATGGACAAAGGGGCCAGCATTTT
>TRBV7-2|.|.|TRBJ1-5
CASSLGLSNQPQHF
TGTGCCAGCAGTTTAGGTCTTAGCAATCAGCCCCAGCATTTT
>TRBV9|TRBD2|.|TRBJ2-3
CASSVRAGADTQYF
TGTGCCAGCAGCGTTCGGGCGGGGGCAGATACGCAGTATTTT
>TRBV19|.|once|TRBJ1-4
CASSIGGRLAEKLFF
TGTGCCAGTAGTATAGGCGGCAGATTGGCGGAAAAACTGTTTTTT